The rows below give T cell receptor beta chains drawn from one sample of a study of chemoradiotherapy in HPV16-positive cancers. The protocol was immunoSEQ multiplex PCR, while the TCRdb copy is restricted to in-frame clones and leaves out a portion. The repertoire has some 900 clones, roughly 90% of them found once; the top ten carry more than 14%. The starting material was tumor tissue, obtained from a patient who underwent chemoradiotherapy. The receptors originated from a human donor with HPV-associated anogenital cancer. CDR3s include the opening cysteine and the closing phenylalanine or tryptophan. D genes are given only for firm matches. Only some rows state a clone size, as once, few, many or a class for expanded clones.

d_gene: NA; abundance: NA; v_gene: TRBV19; j_gene: TRBJ2-3; CDR3aa: CASSNEVGGPTDTQYF
d_gene: TRBD1; abundance: NA; v_gene: TRBV5-5; j_gene: TRBJ2-5; CDR3aa: CASSLAPTGGIETQYF
d_gene: NA; abundance: NA; v_gene: TRBV29-1; j_gene: TRBJ1-2; CDR3aa: CSAAQSNYGYTF
d_gene: TRBD1; abundance: NA; v_gene: TRBV6-1; j_gene: TRBJ2-3; CDR3aa: CASRWTGVWDTQYF
d_gene: TRBD1; abundance: NA; v_gene: TRBV7-3; j_gene: TRBJ1-4; CDR3aa: CASSSARQGTNEKLFF
d_gene: NA; abundance: NA; v_gene: TRBV9; j_gene: TRBJ2-1; CDR3aa: CASSVDVGAYNEQFF
d_gene: TRBD2; abundance: once; v_gene: TRBV7-2; j_gene: TRBJ2-7; CDR3aa: CASSLDPSGGEGYF
d_gene: NA; abundance: NA; v_gene: TRBV5-1; j_gene: TRBJ2-5; CDR3aa: CASSPQTRSQETQYF
d_gene: TRBD1; abundance: once; v_gene: TRBV19; j_gene: TRBJ1-4; CDR3aa: CASSLGQVLRQGKLFF
d_gene: NA; abundance: once; v_gene: TRBV5-1; j_gene: TRBJ1-6; CDR3aa: CASSIQGLSNSPLHF
d_gene: NA; abundance: NA; v_gene: TRBV19; j_gene: TRBJ1-5; CDR3aa: CASSIDQWQGQPQHF
d_gene: NA; abundance: NA; v_gene: TRBV30; j_gene: TRBJ2-2; CDR3aa: CAWRPAQNTGELFF
d_gene: TRBD1; abundance: NA; v_gene: TRBV2; j_gene: TRBJ2-2; CDR3aa: CASRDRGGELFF
d_gene: TRBD1; abundance: NA; v_gene: TRBV6-1; j_gene: TRBJ2-7; CDR3aa: CATLLWTGGPIEQYF
d_gene: NA; abundance: NA; v_gene: TRBV7-2; j_gene: TRBJ1-2; CDR3aa: CASSLFRANYGYTF
d_gene: TRBD1; abundance: NA; v_gene: TRBV19; j_gene: TRBJ2-7; CDR3aa: CASSGRDRDPYEQYF
d_gene: NA; abundance: NA; v_gene: TRBV7-9; j_gene: TRBJ1-1; CDR3aa: CASSFGDDTEAFF
d_gene: TRBD1; abundance: NA; v_gene: TRBV7-9; j_gene: TRBJ1-2; CDR3aa: CASSLAGGDYGYTF
d_gene: NA; abundance: NA; v_gene: TRBV9; j_gene: TRBJ1-1; CDR3aa: CASSVDSMNTEAFF
d_gene: NA; abundance: few; v_gene: TRBV9; j_gene: TRBJ1-5; CDR3aa: CASSVSGSGNQPQHF
d_gene: TRBD1; abundance: NA; v_gene: TRBV4-1; j_gene: TRBJ1-1; CDR3aa: CASSGIYDRDRVNTEAFF
d_gene: NA; abundance: NA; v_gene: TRBV28; j_gene: TRBJ2-3; CDR3aa: CASSLEELGASTDTQYF
d_gene: NA; abundance: NA; v_gene: TRBV6-5; j_gene: TRBJ1-4; CDR3aa: CASRYPGGEKLFF
d_gene: NA; abundance: NA; v_gene: TRBV29-1; j_gene: TRBJ1-1; CDR3aa: CSVSRQRLNTEAFF
d_gene: NA; abundance: NA; v_gene: TRBV7-3; j_gene: TRBJ1-4; CDR3aa: CASSLGWVRVDEKLFF
d_gene: TRBD2; abundance: NA; v_gene: TRBV4-1; j_gene: TRBJ2-1; CDR3aa: CASSIERGIPDNEQFF
d_gene: TRBD1; abundance: NA; v_gene: TRBV7-9; j_gene: TRBJ2-2; CDR3aa: CASSSETGRELFF
d_gene: NA; abundance: NA; v_gene: TRBV5-6; j_gene: TRBJ1-5; CDR3aa: CASSPQNSNQPQHF
d_gene: NA; abundance: NA; v_gene: TRBV5-6; j_gene: TRBJ2-7; CDR3aa: CASSLVGIAHEQYF
d_gene: TRBD1; abundance: NA; v_gene: TRBV5-1; j_gene: TRBJ1-4; CDR3aa: CASSPMGQGATNEKLFF
d_gene: TRBD2; abundance: NA; v_gene: TRBV4-2; j_gene: TRBJ2-7; CDR3aa: CASSQDTSGSLPYEQYF
d_gene: NA; abundance: NA; v_gene: TRBV7-9; j_gene: TRBJ2-1; CDR3aa: CASIQAPYNEQFF
d_gene: TRBD2; abundance: once; v_gene: TRBV2; j_gene: TRBJ2-2; CDR3aa: CACIRRGGTGELFF
d_gene: TRBD1; abundance: NA; v_gene: TRBV6-5; j_gene: TRBJ2-7; CDR3aa: CASSYSRAGGYEQYF
d_gene: NA; abundance: NA; v_gene: TRBV5-4; j_gene: TRBJ1-1; CDR3aa: CASSLTGNTEAFF
d_gene: NA; abundance: NA; v_gene: TRBV7-6; j_gene: TRBJ2-7; CDR3aa: CASSREIQGEQYF
d_gene: NA; abundance: NA; v_gene: TRBV21-1; j_gene: TRBJ2-7; CDR3aa: CASSKGVSGRAHEQYF
d_gene: NA; abundance: NA; v_gene: TRBV10-3; j_gene: TRBJ1-3; CDR3aa: CAISVGRSSGNTIYF
d_gene: NA; abundance: NA; v_gene: TRBV14; j_gene: TRBJ1-2; CDR3aa: CASSQEIGRQPPYGYTF
d_gene: TRBD2; abundance: NA; v_gene: TRBV7-8; j_gene: TRBJ2-7; CDR3aa: CASSATPNARLAGVNEQYF
d_gene: TRBD1; abundance: NA; v_gene: TRBV5-5; j_gene: TRBJ2-7; CDR3aa: CASSLLPGTGVYEQYF
d_gene: NA; abundance: NA; v_gene: TRBV9; j_gene: TRBJ2-7; CDR3aa: CASSVGPGREQYF
d_gene: TRBD1; abundance: NA; v_gene: TRBV10-3; j_gene: TRBJ2-1; CDR3aa: CAIKAQGTGGLNEQFF
d_gene: NA; abundance: NA; v_gene: TRBV5-4; j_gene: TRBJ2-1; CDR3aa: CASSVNQGNEQFF
d_gene: NA; abundance: NA; v_gene: TRBV29-1; j_gene: TRBJ1-5; CDR3aa: CSVAQGSNQPQHF
d_gene: TRBD2; abundance: few; v_gene: TRBV7-6; j_gene: TRBJ2-5; CDR3aa: CASSGTSGRALGETQYF
d_gene: NA; abundance: NA; v_gene: TRBV13; j_gene: TRBJ1-1; CDR3aa: CASSLGTRRGTEAFF
d_gene: NA; abundance: once; v_gene: TRBV30; j_gene: TRBJ2-5; CDR3aa: CAWSVRRPKETQYF
d_gene: TRBD2; abundance: NA; v_gene: TRBV5-1; j_gene: TRBJ2-7; CDR3aa: CASGNRGGAGEQYF
d_gene: NA; abundance: NA; v_gene: TRBV5-5; j_gene: TRBJ2-7; CDR3aa: CASSFRQGDYEQYF
d_gene: TRBD1; abundance: NA; v_gene: TRBV29-1; j_gene: TRBJ2-3; CDR3aa: CSVEGETGTTDTQYF
d_gene: TRBD2; abundance: NA; v_gene: TRBV5-4; j_gene: TRBJ2-3; CDR3aa: CASSPLLAGEPDTQYF
d_gene: NA; abundance: NA; v_gene: TRBV28; j_gene: TRBJ2-3; CDR3aa: CASSGTPPSTDTQYF
d_gene: TRBD2; abundance: NA; v_gene: TRBV11-2; j_gene: TRBJ2-1; CDR3aa: CASKTSGGAYNEQFF
d_gene: NA; abundance: NA; v_gene: TRBV29-1; j_gene: TRBJ1-1; CDR3aa: CSVESQGNTEAFF